This T cell receptor (beta chain) was documented in a study of T cell responses to AZD1222 COVID-19 vaccine. Profiling relied on immunoSEQ multiplex PCR, and the TCRdb table lists in-frame clones only, not all of them. This table holds 100,000 to 150,000 clones, roughly 90% found once. This clone was observed a handful of times. Sequencing used peripheral blood, obtained on day 0 of AZD1222 vaccination. The source of this sequence is an adult in good health.

The CDR3 DNA is TGTGCCAGTAGTCTATCGGGAGGGCCTGCCGGGGAGCTGTTTTTT. It is translated as CASSLSGGPAGELFF. This sequence joins TRBV19 and TRBJ2-2, with 8 bases that match TRBD2. The CDR3 has 15 residues. CDR1 and CDR2 (germline): LNHDA, SQIVND (reference sequence). Unmatched junction bases numbered 8, after V lost 5 bases and J lost 6 bases.